The next 29 T cell receptor beta chains were all read from a single sample in a study of vaccination and CD4 T cells after COVID-19. Treatment of the sample: approximately nine-day PBMC culture with coronavirus spike peptide pools or control peptides (ViraFEST assay). No antigens are known for them. Scientists ran DNA taken from cultured CD4+ T cells through the Oncomine TCR Beta short-read assay for sequencing. MiXCR, run by TCRdb on the PCR reads, gives a single entry per CDR3 protein. The data contain about 10,000 distinct CDR3 sequences, under 80% of them seen just once; the ten biggest clones take up 17%. Sequenced input: CD4+ T cells from blood, cultured in vitro. The receptors come from a human donor who had recovered from COVID-19.

In this sample, this clonotype turned up once. DNA of the CDR3: TGTGCCAGCAGCCGCGCGCCTTGGGACTTTAGCTCCTACGAGCAGTACTTC. This gives the protein CASSRAPWDFSSYEQYF. The chain combines TRBV6-2 or TRBV6-3 with TRBJ2-7, with D possibly being TRBD2 (6 bases). With 6 bases removed from V and 0 bases from J, the gap between germline ends came to 21 bases. CDR1 and CDR2 (germline): MNHEY, SVGEGT. The CDR3 covers 17 residues.

This chain uses TRBV9 with TRBJ1-5; D may be TRBD1 (5 bases). The V gene's germline CDR1 is SGDLS and CDR2 YYNGEE. This CDR3 comprises 15 residues. The V end was cut by 3 bases, the J end by 0 bases, with 10 bases between. CDR3 nucleotide sequence: TGTGCCAGCAGCGGAGGGGACTCTAGCAATCAGCCCCAGCATTTT. Amino acids: CASSGGDSSNQPQHF.

The chain carries TRBV27 and TRBJ1-1; D may be TRBD1 (5 bases). Trimming removed 10 bases at V and 3 bases at J, with 18 bases between. The CDR3 runs to 14 residues. Germline CDR1 and CDR2: MNHEY and SMNVEV (reference sequence). The CDR3 region is CATRAGGRDTEAFF. The CDR3 coding sequence is TGTGCCACCAGGGCTGGGGGTCGGGACACTGAAGCTTTCTTT.

This clonotype was counted between two and nine times. In nucleotides, the CDR3 is TGTGCCAGCAGCTTAAGAGGACTGACAGATACGCAGTATTTT. It is translated as CASSLRGLTDTQYF. The V call is TRBV11-2, the J call TRBJ2-3; TRBD2 is a possible D gene (5 bases). Germline CDR1 reads SGHAT; CDR2 reads FQNNGV. Deletions cut 2 bases from V and 3 bases from J, with 9 bases between. The length of the CDR3 is 14 residues.

This clonotype has just a few counts. This sequence joins TRBV6-2 or TRBV6-3 and TRBJ2-1; no reliable D call. The CDR3 loop spans 13 amino acids. Germline V gene sequence: CDR1 MNHEY, CDR2 SVGEGT. V lost 6 bases to trimming and J lost 9 bases, with 15 bases between them. CDR3 DNA: TGTGCCAGCAGCCAAATCTCCGGATCTGAGCAGTTCTTC. It codes for CASSQISGSEQFF.

The V gene is TRBV19, the J gene TRBJ2-7; D is possibly TRBD1 or TRBD2 (5 bases each). Germline V gene sequence: CDR1 LNHDA, CDR2 SQIVND (reference sequence). This CDR3 comprises 12 residues. V lost 4 bases and J lost 8, with 12 bases in between. The CDR3 DNA sequence: TGTGCCAGTAGTACCCCACCGGGACAGCAGTACTTC. Translated: CASSTPPGQQYF.

This chain uses TRBV27 with TRBJ2-7; 10 positions agree with TRBD1. V shed 7 bases, J shed 2 bases, and the junction held 11 bases outside the gene matches. The CDR3 is 16 residues long. The germline V gene has CDR1 MNHEY and CDR2 SMNVEV (reference sequence). For the CDR3, the DNA is TGTGCCAGCAAAGCTAACGCGGGACAGGGGACCTACGAGCAGTACTTC. Translation: CASKANAGQGTYEQYF.

V gene TRBV5-4 combines with J gene TRBJ2-5; weak D call: TRBD2 (6 bases). V was pared by 0 bases and J by 2 bases, with 17 bases between. Germline CDR1 reads SGHNT; CDR2 reads YYREEE (reference sequence). The CDR3 loop spans 17 amino acids. CDR3 residues: CASSLGLQGGKQETQYF. CDR3 sequence (DNA): TGTGCCAGCAGCTTGGGCCTGCAGGGAGGAAAGCAAGAGACCCAGTACTTC.

Only a few counts were recorded for this clonotype. The chain couples TRBV10-3 to TRBJ2-5; 9 nucleotides line up with TRBD2. The V gene's germline CDR1 is ENHRY and CDR2 SYGVKD. The CDR3 is 16 amino acids. V was pared by 4 bases and J by 3 bases, with 9 bases of the junction left unmatched. In DNA form, the CDR3 reads TGTGCCATCAGTGGAGGCAGCGGGGGGACTAAAGAGACCCAGTACTTC. As protein: CAISGGSGGTKETQYF.

The V call is TRBV6-2 or TRBV6-3, the J call TRBJ1-6; a weak D match, TRBD1 (5 bases). Trimming removed 8 bases from V and 5 bases from J, with 13 bases in between. The germline CDR1 and CDR2 sequences are MNHEY and SVGEGT. The CDR3 covers 14 residues. The CDR3 DNA sequence: TGTGCCAGCTGGGTAGGGGCAGATAATTCACCCCTCCACTTT. It codes for CASWVGADNSPLHF.

The chain links TRBV7-6 to TRBJ2-6; no definite D call. The germline gives CDR1 SGHVS, CDR2 FNYEAQ. V was pared by 0 bases and J by 3 bases, with 6 bases between. The length of the CDR3 is 15 residues. CDR3 amino acids: CASSLAPGGANVLTF. CDR3 DNA sequence: TGTGCCAGCAGCTTAGCACCGGGTGGGGCCAACGTCCTGACTTTC.

This clonotype was picked up a small number of times. This chain joins TRBV6-5 and TRBJ2-7; 7 bases fit TRBD1. The CDR3 sequence is 15 residues long. From germline, CDR1 is MNHEY and CDR2 SVGAGI. J was trimmed by 2 bases and V by 2 bases; bases with no gene match: 6. CDR3 protein: CASSYLRDSTYEQYF. DNA for the CDR3: TGTGCCAGCAGTTACCTCCGGGACAGCACCTACGAGCAGTACTTC.

This chain uses TRBV7-2 with TRBJ1-5; 10 nucleotides match TRBD1. After removal of 2 bases from V and 5 bases from J, the junction contained 12 bases not matched to a gene. The CDR3 extends over 18 amino acids. CDR1 is SGHTA, CDR2 FQGNSA, per germline. CDR3 protein: CASSLNPRTGGVYQPQHF. CDR3 DNA: TGTGCCAGCAGCTTAAATCCCCGGACAGGGGGTGTCTATCAGCCCCAGCATTTT.

This clonotype was picked up a small number of times. The gene calls are TRBV27 and TRBJ1-6; D is ambiguous. The CDR3 spans 13 residues. Germline V gene lookup returns CDR1 MNHEY and CDR2 SMNVEV (reference sequence). Trimming removed 3 bases from V and 11 bases from J, with 11 bases in between. CDR3 sequence reads: CASSLVGEPPLHF. CDR3 bases: TGTGCCAGCAGTTTGGTTGGAGAACCACCCCTCCACTTT.

The chain joins TRBV7-2 to TRBJ1-2; no firm D call. Trimming shortened V by 1 base and J by 4 bases, and 7 bases separated the two germline ends. The CDR3 loop spans 13 amino acids. Germline V gene data show CDR1 as SGHTA and CDR2 as FQGNSA. Here the CDR3 reads CASSLEGFYGYTF. The CDR3 coding sequence is TGTGCCAGCAGCTTAGAGGGATTCTATGGCTACACCTTC.

The chain uses TRBV19 and TRBJ1-1, with D possibly matching TRBD1 (6 bases). This CDR3 comprises 14 residues. The germline CDR1 and CDR2 sequences are LNHDA and SQIVND (reference sequence). Trimming removed 5 bases from V and 4 bases from J, with 14 bases in between. The CDR3 reads CASSLRRGGTEAFF. DNA for the CDR3: TGTGCCAGTAGTCTCCGAAGGGGGGGCACTGAAGCTTTCTTT.

The V gene is TRBV7-2, the J gene TRBJ2-3; 9 bases agree with TRBD2. Per the germline V gene, CDR1 is SGHTA and CDR2 is FQGNSA. The CDR3 contains 16 residues. V gave up 0 bases and J gave up 5 bases; unmatched junction bases: 6. The CDR3 here is CASSLASGGRRDTQYF. In nucleotides, the CDR3 is TGTGCCAGCAGCTTAGCTAGCGGGGGTCGTAGAGATACGCAGTATTTT.

This CDR3 reads CASSPSARPTWGYTF. The CDR3, as DNA: TGTGCCAGCAGTCCCTCCGCCCGTCCAACCTGGGGCTACACCTTC. The V call is TRBV27, the J call TRBJ1-2; the D is unclear. The CDR3 spans 15 residues. CDR1 is MNHEY and CDR2 is SMNVEV in the germline V gene (reference sequence). With 5 bases removed from V and 8 bases from J, the gap between germline ends came to 21 bases.

This clonotype was found a few times. V is TRBV2 and J is TRBJ1-2; the D is unclear. Germline CDR1 is SNHLY and CDR2 is FYNNEI. V dropped 5 bases and J dropped 4 bases, with 8 bases sitting between them. The CDR3 loop spans 12 amino acids. The CDR3 spells CASSRESYGYTF. The CDR3 DNA sequence: TGTGCCAGCAGTAGGGAGAGCTATGGCTACACCTTC.

The chain joins TRBV30 to TRBJ1-1; weak D call: TRBD1 (6 bases). The CDR3 extends over 12 amino acids. CDR1 and CDR2 (germline): GTSNPN, SVGIG (reference sequence). Trimming took 1 base from V and 4 from J, leaving 7 bases between them. The CDR3 spells CAWSDRATEAFF. CDR3 in DNA: TGTGCCTGGAGTGACAGGGCCACTGAAGCTTTCTTT.

This clonotype counts as medium-sized (0.01 to 0.1%). The rearrangement joins TRBV6-5 to TRBJ1-2; 7 nucleotides align to TRBD1. V gave up 4 bases and J gave up 5 bases; unmatched junction bases: 7. The V gene's germline CDR1 is MNHEY and CDR2 SVGAGI. The CDR3 loop spans 14 amino acids. This chain's CDR3 is CASSSDRAPYGYTF. The CDR3 nucleotides are TGTGCCAGCAGTTCCGACAGGGCGCCATATGGCTACACCTTC.

The chain joins TRBV15 to TRBJ1-5; a possible D gene is TRBD1 (6 bases). The germline gives CDR1 LNHNV, CDR2 YYDKDF (reference sequence). CDR3 size: 16 residues. V lost 2 bases, J lost 3 bases, and 14 bases lay in between. The CDR3 here is CATSRTPGQLNQPQHF. CDR3 in DNA: TGTGCCACCAGCAGAACACCTGGACAGCTCAATCAGCCCCAGCATTTT.

The V call is TRBV7-9, the J call TRBJ2-2, with D possibly matching TRBD1 (7 bases). V lost 5 bases, J lost 5 bases, and 15 bases lay in between. This CDR3 comprises 15 residues. Germline lookup yields CDR1 SEHNR and CDR2 FQNEAQ (reference sequence). This CDR3 is CASSRGTVRTGELFF. The CDR3 DNA follows: TGTGCCAGCAGCCGCGGGACAGTCCGGACCGGGGAGCTGTTTTTT.

V usage is TRBV12-3 or TRBV12-4 and J usage is TRBJ2-7; D is uncertain. Trimming removed 2 bases at V and 3 bases at J, with 11 bases between. This CDR3 spans 14 amino acids. CDR3 amino acids: CASSLRVHNYEQYF. CDR3 nucleotides: TGTGCCAGCAGTTTAAGGGTCCACAACTACGAGCAGTACTTC.

This clonotype was observed a handful of times. The chain uses TRBV7-8 and TRBJ1-5; 7 nucleotides line up with TRBD1. Germline-derived CDR1 and CDR2 are SGHVS and FQNEAQ. V dropped 5 bases and J dropped 7; count of bases not matched to a gene: 17. The length of the CDR3 is 17 residues. The CDR3 nucleotides read TGTGCCAGCAGCCAAGCTTCGACAGGGCGCCCCCGGCAGCCCCAGCATTTT. The encoded protein is CASSQASTGRPRQPQHF.

The chain is built from TRBV6-2 or TRBV6-3 and TRBJ1-2; D is undetermined. The germline V gene encodes CDR1 MNHEY and CDR2 SVGEGT. This CDR3 has 14 amino acids. Trimming left V 7 bases short and J 1 base short, with 13 bases between. This chain's CDR3 is CASIPTRNNYGYTF. In DNA, the CDR3 is TGTGCCAGCATCCCGACAAGAAATAACTATGGCTACACCTTC.

This clonotype was detected once. The chain combines TRBV6-5 with TRBJ2-1; 12 bases are shared with TRBD1. There are 17 residues in the CDR3. CDR1 is MNHEY, CDR2 SVGAGI, per germline. The V segment lost 4 bases and the J segment 6 bases; nucleotides outside the gene matches: 10. The CDR3 nucleotides read TGTGCCAGCAGTTTCAATACCGGGACAGGGGGCCGCAATGAGCAGTTCTTC. It specifies CASSFNTGTGGRNEQFF.

The V gene is TRBV15, the J gene TRBJ1-3; D is uncertain. This CDR3 has 15 residues. V gave up 0 bases and J gave up 3 bases, with 9 bases separating them. In germline, CDR1 is LNHNV, CDR2 YYDKDF (reference sequence). CDR3 nucleotide sequence: TGTGCCACCAGCAGAGATGCCAGAGGTGGAAACACCATATATTTT. Its protein product is CATSRDARGGNTIYF.

This clonotype was recorded only once. This sequence joins TRBV2 and TRBJ1-2; D gene uncertain. Trimming pared 6 bases from V and 2 bases from J, leaving 4 bases between. Germline V gives CDR1 SNHLY, CDR2 FYNNEI. The CDR3 runs 11 residues. CDR3 loop: CASRDNYGYTF. The CDR3 DNA follows: TGTGCCAGCAGGGACAACTATGGCTACACCTTC. Together with reference TRBV2 and TRBJ1-2, the CDR3 gives the full variable domain: EPEVTQTPSHQVTQMGQEVILRCVPISNHLYFYWYRQILGQKVEFLVSFYNNEISEKSEIFDDQFSVERPDGSNFTLKIRSTKLEDSAMYFCASRDNYGYTFGSGTRLTVV.